The clone carrying this TCR beta chain showed up just a few times. Its antigen is as yet unknown. At one end the junction does not follow the germline gene, possibly because of a read error. From germline, CDR1 is SGHVS and CDR2 FNYEAQ. The CDR3 runs to 13 residues. Using RNA template, CDR3s of TCR alpha and beta were amplified with iRepertoire arm-PCR. Tissue mRNA or PBMC total RNA, roughly 100-400 ng, went into one-step reverse transcription and amplification. Using its own MiXCR run on the multiplex PCR reads, TCRdb lists one record per CDR3 protein. The sample contains roughly 130,000 distinct CDR3 sequences, more than 20% of which appear only once. These data originate in a study of glioma-infiltrating T cells. General study findings and limits: Non-neoplastic patients had below-expected tissue-blood divergence, while all gliomas exceeded expectation. Very few CDR3 sequences were shared between tissue and blood.

The clonotype was recovered from a human donor with low-grade glioma or glioblastoma, undergoing nonglioma brain surgery, or in good health (not recorded which). The V gene is TRBV7-6, the J gene TRBJ2-3; 9 bases align to TRBD2. Sequencing was carried out using glioma tissue, nonneoplastic brain tissue, or PBMCs (not recorded which). The CDR3 DNA reads TGTGCCAGCAGCGCGGGGGGGAAAGATACGAAGTATTTT. Translating it yields CASSAGGKDTKYF.